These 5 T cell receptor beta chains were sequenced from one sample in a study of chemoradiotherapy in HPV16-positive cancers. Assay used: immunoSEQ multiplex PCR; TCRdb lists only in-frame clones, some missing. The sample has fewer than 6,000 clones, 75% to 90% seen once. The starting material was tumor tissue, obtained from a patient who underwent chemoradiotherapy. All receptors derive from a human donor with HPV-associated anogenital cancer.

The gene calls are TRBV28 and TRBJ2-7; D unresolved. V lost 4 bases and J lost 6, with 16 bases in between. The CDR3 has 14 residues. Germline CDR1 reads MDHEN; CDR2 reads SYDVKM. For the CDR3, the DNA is TGTGCCAGCAGTTATAACAGACCATGGTCCGAGCAGTACTTC. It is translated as CASSYNRPWSEQYF.

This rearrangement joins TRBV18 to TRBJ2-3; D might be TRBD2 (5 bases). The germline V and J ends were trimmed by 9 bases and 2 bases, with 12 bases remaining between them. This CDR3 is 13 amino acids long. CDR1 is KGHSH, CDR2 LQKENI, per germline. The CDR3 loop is CASSPSLTDTQYF. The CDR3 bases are TGTGCCAGTTCCCCTAGCCTCACAGATACGCAGTATTTT.

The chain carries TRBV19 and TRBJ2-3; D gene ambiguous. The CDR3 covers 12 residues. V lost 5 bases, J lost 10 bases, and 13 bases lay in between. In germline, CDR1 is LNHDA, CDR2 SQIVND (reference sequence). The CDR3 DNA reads TGTGCCAGTAGTCTCCCCGGCCGATCGCAGTATTTT. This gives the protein CASSLPGRSQYF.

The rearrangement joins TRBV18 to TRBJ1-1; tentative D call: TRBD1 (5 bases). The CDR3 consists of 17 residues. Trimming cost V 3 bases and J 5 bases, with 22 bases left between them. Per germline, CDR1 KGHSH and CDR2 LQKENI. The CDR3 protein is CASSPPRGEQGNTEAFF. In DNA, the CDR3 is TGTGCCAGCTCACCCCCAAGAGGGGAGCAGGGAAATACTGAAGCTTTCTTT.

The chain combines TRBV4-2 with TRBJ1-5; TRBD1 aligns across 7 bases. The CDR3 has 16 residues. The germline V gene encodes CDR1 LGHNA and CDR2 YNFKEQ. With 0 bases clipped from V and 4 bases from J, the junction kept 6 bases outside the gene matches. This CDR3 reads CASSQDGGQTNQPQHF. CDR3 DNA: TGTGCCAGCAGCCAAGATGGGGGACAGACGAATCAGCCCCAGCATTTT.